The 11 T cell receptor beta chains given below trace back to one sample, sequenced in a study of CD8 T cells in Susac syndrome. Reverse transcription of about 0.5 to 1 ug RNA was carried out with random hexamers. Using its own MiXCR run on the immunoSEQ multiplex PCR reads, TCRdb lists one record per CDR3 protein. In the table there are roughly 130,000 distinct CDR3 sequences, about 95% of which are singletons. Sequencing used CD4+ T cells from PBMCs. All receptors derive from a human donor with multiple sclerosis.

The J gene is TRBJ2-5, the V gene TRBV20-1; 10 nucleotides align to TRBD2. The CDR3 consists of 14 residues. The germline V gene encodes CDR1 DFQATT and CDR2 SNEGSKA (reference sequence). V lost 5 bases to trimming and J lost 3 bases; unmatched junction nucleotides: 6. The CDR3 DNA reads as TGCAGTGCTCTTACTAGCGGGGTTGAAGAGACCCAGTACTTC. Translated: CSALTSGVEETQYF.

The chain's CDR3 is CASSHGGTGEETQYF. CDR3 sequence (DNA): TGTGCCAGCAGCCATGGAGGGACAGGGGAAGAGACCCAGTACTTC. This chain joins TRBV12-3 or TRBV12-4 and TRBJ2-5, with 10 bases that match TRBD1. The CDR3 extends over 15 amino acids. V gave up 6 bases and J gave up 3 bases; unmatched junction bases: 7.

V gene TRBV30 combines with J gene TRBJ1-6, with 9 bases matching TRBD1. Germline V CDR1 and CDR2: GTSNPN, SVGIG (reference sequence). The CDR3 runs 15 residues. Trimming cost V 3 bases and J 7 bases; bases outside gene matches: 7. The CDR3 DNA reads as TGTGCCTGGAGGGAGGCGGACAGGGGAAATTCACCCCTCCACTTT. This gives the protein CAWREADRGNSPLHF.

The chain links TRBV7-9 to TRBJ2-3, with 13 positions matching TRBD2. CDR3 length equals 18 residues. V shed 3 bases, J shed 5 bases, and the junction held 11 bases outside the gene matches. CDR1 and CDR2 from the germline V gene are SEHNR and FQNEAQ (reference sequence). CDR3 sequence reads: CASSFVPGLAGVGDTQYF. The CDR3 DNA follows: TGTGCCAGCAGCTTCGTCCCCGGACTAGCGGGAGTGGGAGATACGCAGTATTTT.

This chain joins TRBV6-2 or TRBV6-3 and TRBJ2-1; the match to TRBD2 covers 11 bases. Per the germline V gene, CDR1 is MNHEY and CDR2 is SVGEGT. The CDR3 is made up of 16 amino acids. Unmatched junction bases numbered 7, after V lost 5 bases and J lost 4 bases. The CDR3 loop is CASSNAGTSGYNEQFF. CDR3 sequence (DNA): TGTGCCAGCAGTAACGCCGGGACTAGCGGATACAATGAGCAGTTCTTC.

V gene TRBV5-4 combines with J gene TRBJ2-1; no clear D. Germline values: CDR1 SGHNT, CDR2 YYREEE (reference sequence). V was cut by 3 bases and J by 5 bases, with 9 bases left in between. This CDR3 spans 13 amino acids. The CDR3 here is CASSYDENNEQFF. In nucleotides, the CDR3 is TGTGCCAGCAGCTACGACGAGAACAATGAGCAGTTCTTC.

The V gene is TRBV5-1, the J gene TRBJ2-7, with D tentatively TRBD1 (5 bases). Germline V CDR1 and CDR2: SGHRS, YFSETQ. Trimming left V 0 bases short and J 2 bases short, with 12 bases between. This CDR3 has 15 amino acids. CDR3 DNA: TGCGCCAGCAGCTTGGAAGGGGAACGGACCTACGAGCAGTACTTC. This codes for CASSLEGERTYEQYF. The full variable domain, rest sourced from reference TRBV5-1 and TRBJ2-7, is KAGVTQTPRYLIKTRGQQVTLSCSPISGHRSVSWYQQTPGQGLQFLFEYFSETQRNKGNFPGRFSGRQFSNSRSEMNVSTLELGDSALYLCASSLEGERTYEQYFGPGTRLTVT.

The rearrangement uses TRBV20-1 and TRBJ2-3, with a tentative D call TRBD2 (5 bases). The germline V gene encodes CDR1 DFQATT and CDR2 SNEGSKA (reference sequence). The V end lost 6 bases, the J end lost 12 bases, and 16 bases lay between the germline ends. This CDR3 spans 11 amino acids. In nucleotides, the CDR3 is TGCAGTGCCGCGGACGACTATTTCCAGTATTTT. Encoded protein: CSAADDYFQYF.

V gene TRBV5-4 combines with J gene TRBJ1-1; no definite D call. Germline V lookup: CDR1 SGHNT, CDR2 YYREEE (reference sequence). The CDR3 is 14 amino acids. The V end was cut by 0 bases, the J end by 2 bases, with 8 bases between. CDR3 region: CASSLAPPNTEAFF. The CDR3 DNA follows: TGTGCCAGCAGCTTGGCTCCGCCCAACACTGAAGCTTTCTTT. Full variable domain (rest looked up from reference TRBV5-4 and TRBJ1-1): ETGVTQSPTHLIKTRGQQVTLRCSSQSGHNTVSWYQQALGQGPQFIFQYYREEENGRGNFPPRFSGLQFPNYSSELNVNALELDDSALYLCASSLAPPNTEAFFGQGTRLTVV.

The V call is TRBV20-1, the J call TRBJ1-5, with no clear D. The ends were cut back, 3 bases at V and 3 bases at J, with 9 bases in the middle. Germline V gives CDR1 DFQATT, CDR2 SNEGSKA (reference sequence). The CDR3 extends over 13 amino acids. CDR3 in amino acids: CSASYTTNQPQHF. The DNA for the CDR3 is TGCAGTGCTAGCTACACAACCAATCAGCCCCAGCATTTT.

The genes are TRBV28 and TRBJ2-7; 7 bases agree with TRBD1. The CDR3 covers 14 residues. CDR1 is MDHEN and CDR2 is SYDVKM in the germline V gene. The V and J ends lost 6 bases and 1 base, in that order; junction bases with no gene match: 6. The CDR3 nucleotides read TGTGCCAGCAGAACACAGGGGTCATCCTACGAGCAGTACTTC. Residues: CASRTQGSSYEQYF.